This T cell receptor (beta chain) emerged from a study of neurological immune-mediated disorders. TCRdb itself ran the 5' RACE reads through MiXCR, one entry per CDR3 protein. This table holds approximately 90,000 distinct CDR3 sequences, 3% to 4% found once. This clonotype was recorded at least ten times. Sequencing input: PBMCs. This receptor was obtained from a woman aged 18-30 years with multiple sclerosis.

CDR3 loop: CASSYSMDIEAFF. In DNA, the CDR3 is TGTGCCAGCAGTTACTCGATGGACATTGAAGCTTTCTTT. The chain recombines TRBV6-5 with TRBJ1-1, with D possibly TRBD1 on 5 matching bases. Germline CDR1 MNHEY, CDR2 SVGAGI. The V and J ends lost 0 bases and 7 bases respectively, with 9 bases between them. The CDR3 has 13 amino acids.